This entry lists 27 T cell receptor beta chains sequenced from one sample in a study of blood T cell repertoires in COVID-19. Method: immunoSEQ multiplex PCR; TCRdb's copy keeps in-frame clones and lacks some. The sample holds about 200,000 clones; approximately 80% are singletons and the top ten take roughly a tenth. Sequencing used peripheral blood. These receptors were taken from a woman aged 80 or older with acute or convalescent COVID-19.

The chain links TRBV7-3 to TRBJ1-2, with 10 bases lining up with TRBD1. Trimming cost V 0 bases and J 6 bases; bases outside gene matches: 4. The germline V gene has CDR1 SGHTA and CDR2 FQGTGA. This CDR3 contains 15 residues. The chain's CDR3 is CASSLTGGQGNGYTF. The CDR3 nucleotides read TGTGCCAGCAGCTTAACTGGGGGACAGGGGAATGGCTACACCTTC.

The rearrangement uses TRBV19 and TRBJ1-3; 8 bases are a match to TRBD1. J gave up 6 bases and V 3 bases, and 10 bases lay outside the gene matches. Looked up from germline, CDR1 is LNHDA and CDR2 is SQIVND (reference sequence). The CDR3 has 16 amino acids. The CDR3 here is CASSISPTGELNTIYF. Here the CDR3 DNA reads TGTGCCAGTAGTATCTCGCCGACAGGGGAGTTAAACACCATATATTTT.

V is TRBV6-6 and J is TRBJ2-7; D possibly corresponds to TRBD1 (6 bases). The ends were cut back, 0 bases at V and 5 bases at J, with 17 bases in the middle. CDR1 MNHNY and CDR2 SVGAGI come from the germline V gene (reference sequence). The CDR3 sequence is 16 residues long. This chain's CDR3 is CASSYSDGGRGNEQYF. CDR3 nucleotides: TGTGCCAGCAGTTACTCGGACGGTGGCAGGGGTAACGAGCAGTACTTC.

V is TRBV6-6 and J is TRBJ2-1; 10 bases are shared with TRBD1. Germline V gene lookup returns CDR1 MNHNY and CDR2 SVGAGI (reference sequence). This CDR3 region has 15 residues. V dropped 5 bases and J dropped 6; count of bases not matched to a gene: 7. CDR3 sequence (DNA): TGTGCCAGCAGTCGACAGGGGGCTGGGGGCAATGAGCAGTTCTTC. Translation gives CASSRQGAGGNEQFF.

This chain uses TRBV19 with TRBJ1-5, with D perhaps matching TRBD1 (6 bases). This CDR3 is built from 13 residues. Germline loops: CDR1 LNHDA, CDR2 SQIVND (reference sequence). The V end was cut by 6 bases, the J end by 4 bases, with 10 bases between. The DNA for the CDR3 is TGTGCCAGTAGCCCGAGGGGGAATCAGCCCCAGCATTTT. Translated: CASSPRGNQPQHF.

This clone was seen a single time. The CDR3 here is CASVGGREDEQYF. The CDR3 DNA sequence: TGTGCCTCTGTGGGAGGGAGGGAAGACGAGCAGTACTTC. The genes are TRBV10-3 and TRBJ2-7; 7 nucleotides agree with TRBD2. V shed 11 bases and J 5 bases; nucleotides not matched to a gene: 12. Germline CDR1 and CDR2: ENHRY and SYGVKD. This CDR3 spans 13 amino acids.

CDR3 sequence (DNA): TGTGCCTGGAGTGCCGGCAGGCTGGGTGGCTACACCTTC. Protein: CAWSAGRLGGYTF. The chain couples TRBV30 to TRBJ1-2; D is unresolved. Looked up from germline, CDR1 is GTSNPN and CDR2 is SVGIG (reference sequence). V was pared by 1 base and J by 7 bases, with 13 bases between. This CDR3 has 13 amino acids. The full variable domain, its missing parts supplied by reference TRBV30 and TRBJ1-2, is SQTIHQWPATLVQPVGSPLSLECTVEGTSNPNLYWYRQAAGRGLQLLFYSVGIGQISSEVPQNLSASRPQDRQFILSSKKLLLSDSGFYLCAWSAGRLGGYTFGSGTRLTVV.

In its sample, this clone was seen a few times. The J gene is TRBJ2-2, the V gene TRBV27; 8 bases align to TRBD2. Germline V gene data show CDR1 as MNHEY and CDR2 as SMNVEV (reference sequence). The CDR3 is 17 residues long. The V segment lost 4 bases and the J segment 7 bases; nucleotides outside the gene matches: 14. CDR3 bases: TGTGCCAGCAGTTCCCCCCCGGGCAGCGGGAGAATCGGGGAGCTGTTTTTT. As protein: CASSSPPGSGRIGELFF.

This clone was observed once. The J gene is TRBJ1-1, the V gene TRBV6-6; possibly TRBD1 for D (5 bases). The germline gives CDR1 MNHNY, CDR2 SVGAGI (reference sequence). Trimming took off 4 bases at V and 6 bases at J, with 15 bases between the two ends. This CDR3 spans 14 amino acids. CDR3 in DNA: TGTGCCAGCAGTTTGGACACCCTGGATGCTGAAGCTTTCTTT. It encodes CASSLDTLDAEAFF.

V is TRBV19 and J is TRBJ1-1; D may be TRBD1 (5 bases). V gave up 4 bases and J gave up 4 bases, with 10 bases separating them. This CDR3 is 13 amino acids long. The germline V gene has CDR1 LNHDA and CDR2 SQIVND (reference sequence). The CDR3 loop reads CASSTGGGTEAFF. Here the CDR3 DNA reads TGTGCCAGTAGTACCGGGGGGGGCACTGAAGCTTTCTTT.

This chain uses TRBV11-2 with TRBJ1-1; possibly TRBD1 for D (5 bases). Germline V lookup: CDR1 SGHAT, CDR2 FQNNGV. This CDR3 has 15 residues. The V and J ends lost 0 bases and 4 bases respectively, with 12 bases between them. In nucleotides, the CDR3 is TGTGCCAGCAGCTTAGATCACAGGATCGGCACTGAAGCTTTCTTT. Encoded protein: CASSLDHRIGTEAFF. Full variable domain (missing parts from reference TRBV11-2 and TRBJ1-1): EAGVAQSPRYKIIEKRQSVAFWCNPISGHATLYWYQQILGQGPKLLIQFQNNGVVDDSQLPKDRFSAERLKGVDSTLKIQPAKLEDSAVYLCASSLDHRIGTEAFFGQGTRLTVV.

This clone has just one count. The rearrangement uses TRBV28 and TRBJ1-4; D unresolved. The CDR3 runs to 13 residues. CDR1 MDHEN and CDR2 SYDVKM come from the germline V gene. V lost 5 bases and J lost 6, with 10 bases in between. The CDR3 here is CASSPPSDEKLFF. DNA for the CDR3: TGTGCCAGCAGTCCCCCCTCTGATGAAAAACTGTTTTTT.

This clone came up once. The gene calls are TRBV5-4 and TRBJ2-5, with D possibly being TRBD1 (6 bases). This CDR3 is built from 14 residues. Germline CDR1 SGHNT, CDR2 YYREEE (reference sequence). V dropped 3 bases and J dropped 5 bases, with 14 bases sitting between them. CDR3 DNA sequence: TGTGCCAGCAGCTGGGAGACAGGTACGGAGACCCAGTACTTC. Its translation is CASSWETGTETQYF.

The chain links TRBV7-3 to TRBJ2-2; TRBD2 aligns across 9 bases. The CDR3 totals 16 residues. With 5 bases clipped from V and 4 bases from J, the junction kept 8 bases outside the gene matches. CDR1 and CDR2 from the germline V gene are SGHTA and FQGTGA. The CDR3 reads CASSPPAGGGTGELFF. The CDR3 DNA sequence: TGTGCCAGCAGCCCACCAGCGGGGGGCGGCACCGGGGAGCTGTTTTTT.

The chain has TRBV10-3 and TRBJ2-5; 9 nucleotides agree with TRBD2. V trimming: 3 bases; J trimming: 7 bases; junction bases outside the gene matches: 9. This CDR3 region has 15 residues. Germline V gene data show CDR1 as ENHRY and CDR2 as SYGVKD. In DNA, the CDR3 is TGTGCCATCAGTGACGGGCGGGGGGGACCAACGACCCAGTACTTC. Its protein is CAISDGRGGPTTQYF.

The chain is built from TRBV18 and TRBJ2-1; 8 nucleotides agree with TRBD2. The CDR3 covers 16 residues. Germline assignment: CDR1 KGHSH and CDR2 LQKENI. Trimming took 0 bases from V and 7 from J; bases not matched to a gene: 8. The CDR3 here is CASSPPSVAGTNEQFF. DNA of the CDR3: TGTGCCAGCTCACCACCTTCGGTAGCGGGGACAAATGAGCAGTTCTTC.

The gene calls are TRBV9 and TRBJ1-3; a possible D gene is TRBD1 (6 bases). The CDR3 is 16 residues long. V lost 6 bases and J lost 3, with 19 bases in between. Germline CDR1 is SGDLS and CDR2 is YYNGEE. The DNA of the CDR3 is TGTGCCAGCACCGCCTTACCGGACAGTATTGGAAACACCATATATTTT. Translating it yields CASTALPDSIGNTIYF. Filled out from reference TRBV9 and TRBJ1-3, the complete variable domain reads DSGVTQTPKHLITATGQRVTLRCSPRSGDLSVYWYQQSLDQGLQFLIQYYNGEERAKGNILERFSAQQFPDLHSELNLSSLELGDSALYFCASTALPDSIGNTIYFGEGSWLTVV.

This clone came up once. This chain links TRBV10-3 with TRBJ2-1, with 12 bases lining up with TRBD2. Per the germline V gene, CDR1 is ENHRY and CDR2 is SYGVKD. With 0 bases clipped from V and 9 bases from J, the junction kept 9 bases outside the gene matches. This CDR3 has 17 amino acids. Written as DNA, the CDR3 is TGTGCCATCAGTGAGTCGGCTAGCGGGGGGGAGGCGAGTGAGCAGTTCTTC. This codes for CAISESASGGEASEQFF.

The chain employs TRBV9 and TRBJ1-6; TRBD1 matches 10 bases. Looked up from germline, CDR1 is SGDLS and CDR2 is YYNGEE. The CDR3 length is 15 residues. Trimming cost V 1 base and J 10 bases; bases outside gene matches: 5. The CDR3: CASSVRDRGDSPLHF. The CDR3 nucleotides read TGTGCCAGCAGCGTACGGGACAGGGGAGACTCACCCCTCCACTTT. The full variable domain, with the rest looked up from reference TRBV9 and TRBJ1-6, is DSGVTQTPKHLITATGQRVTLRCSPRSGDLSVYWYQQSLDQGLQFLIQYYNGEERAKGNILERFSAQQFPDLHSELNLSSLELGDSALYFCASSVRDRGDSPLHFGNGTRLTVT.

The rearrangement joins TRBV10-3 to TRBJ2-1; no firm D call. The CDR3 loop spans 13 amino acids. The V end was cut by 6 bases, the J end by 1 base, with 7 bases between. The germline CDR1 and CDR2 sequences are ENHRY and SYGVKD. CDR3 in DNA: TGTGCCATCAGAAGAGAATCCTACAATGAGCAGTTCTTC. This codes for CAIRRESYNEQFF.

To note about this clone: The sample carries other DNA sequences with the same CDR3. V usage is TRBV5-1 and J usage is TRBJ2-1, with TRBD2 matching over 9 bases. The V segment lost 5 bases and the J segment 7 bases; nucleotides outside the gene matches: 10. This CDR3 comprises 15 residues. CDR1 is SGHRS and CDR2 is YFSETQ in the germline V gene. CDR3 nucleotides: TGCGCCAGCAGGGCGGGGGGGGGCACTAGTAATGAGCAGTTCTTC. Its protein is CASRAGGGTSNEQFF. The variable domain in full, with the rest retrieved from reference TRBV5-1 and TRBJ2-1, is KAGVTQTPRYLIKTRGQQVTLSCSPISGHRSVSWYQQTPGQGLQFLFEYFSETQRNKGNFPGRFSGRQFSNSRSEMNVSTLELGDSALYLCASRAGGGTSNEQFFGPGTRLTVL.

This rearrangement joins TRBV6-5 to TRBJ1-4; D gene ambiguous. Germline-derived CDR1 and CDR2 are MNHEY and SVGAGI. This CDR3 is built from 15 residues. V was pared by 2 bases and J by 7 bases, with 14 bases between. CDR3 coding DNA: TGTGCCAGCAGTTACGATCGGGTTGTTAGTGAAAAACTGTTTTTT. Amino acid sequence: CASSYDRVVSEKLFF.

The chain is built from TRBV6-6 and TRBJ1-6, with D hard to call. The CDR3 sequence is 13 residues long. Trimming removed 8 bases at V and 7 bases at J, with 12 bases between. Per germline, CDR1 MNHNY and CDR2 SVGAGI (reference sequence). This CDR3 reads CASAGSPNSPLHF. The DNA of the CDR3 is TGTGCCAGCGCTGGGAGCCCCAATTCACCCCTCCACTTT.

This clone is a singleton in its sample. V usage is TRBV6-6 and J usage is TRBJ1-5; the D gene is possibly TRBD1 (6 bases). V was shortened by 3 bases and J by 4 bases, with 16 bases between the two germline ends. CDR1 and CDR2 (germline): MNHNY, SVGAGI (reference sequence). This CDR3 is 16 amino acids long. CDR3 in amino acids: CASSYSTDSANQPQHF. CDR3 coding DNA: TGTGCCAGCAGTTATTCCACGGACAGCGCTAATCAGCCCCAGCATTTT.

The chain carries TRBV6-5 and TRBJ2-1; 11 bases agree with TRBD1. The V gene's germline CDR1 is MNHEY and CDR2 SVGAGI. The CDR3 covers 15 residues. Unmatched junction bases numbered 6, after V lost 4 bases and J lost 7 bases. The CDR3 coding sequence is TGTGCCAGCAGTTTCGGACAGGGGGCGCAGAATGAGCAGTTCTTC. Translated: CASSFGQGAQNEQFF.

The V gene is TRBV10-2, the J gene TRBJ2-7; weak D call: TRBD2 (5 bases). CDR3 length equals 14 residues. The germline CDR1 and CDR2 sequences are WSHSY and SAAADI. V lost 6 bases, J lost 0 bases, and 12 bases lay in between. The CDR3 reads CASSSPSGSYEQYF. The DNA for the CDR3 is TGCGCCAGCAGCTCCCCAAGCGGCTCCTACGAGCAGTACTTC.

The rearrangement joins TRBV5-1 to TRBJ1-4; the D is unclear. The CDR3 extends over 13 amino acids. The germline V gene has CDR1 SGHRS and CDR2 YFSETQ. V lost 4 bases to trimming and J lost 5 bases, with 9 bases between them. DNA for the CDR3: TGCGCCAGCAGCGGTAGCCTGAATGAAAAACTGTTTTTT. This codes for CASSGSLNEKLFF.